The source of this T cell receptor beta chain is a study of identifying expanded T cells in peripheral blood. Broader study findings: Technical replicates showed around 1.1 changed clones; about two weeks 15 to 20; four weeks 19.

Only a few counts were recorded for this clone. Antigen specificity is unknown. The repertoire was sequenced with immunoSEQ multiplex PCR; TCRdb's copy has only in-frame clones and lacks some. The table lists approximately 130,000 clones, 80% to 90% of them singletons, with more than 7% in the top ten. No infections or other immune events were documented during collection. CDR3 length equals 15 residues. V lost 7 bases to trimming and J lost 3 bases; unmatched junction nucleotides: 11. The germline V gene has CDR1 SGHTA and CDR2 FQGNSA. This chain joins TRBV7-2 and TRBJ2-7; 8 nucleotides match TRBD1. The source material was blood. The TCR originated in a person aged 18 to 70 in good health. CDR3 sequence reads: CASTPDRVPGYEQYF. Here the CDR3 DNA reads TGTGCCAGCACCCCGGACAGGGTTCCTGGCTACGAGCAGTACTTC.